The entry that follows covers one T cell receptor (beta chain) sequence. Its antigen is as yet unknown. This specimen belongs to a study of OX40 agonist ivuxolimab in advanced cancers. Study background: Previous treatment with anti-PD-1, anti-PD-L1 or anti-CTLA-4 therapy was allowed; 40% had received some. Partial responses were achieved by three patients, one with hepatocellular carcinoma and two with cutaneous melanoma. The study's findings and limits: Low normalized T-cell clonal expansion was additionally recorded for some nonresponders.

Trimming took 3 bases from V and 2 from J, leaving 6 bases between them. This CDR3 is built from 13 residues. Germline V gene data show CDR1 as SGHTS and CDR2 as YDEGEE. The sampling schedule covered blood at baseline, cycle 4 day 1, and cycle 7 day 1. Only in-frame clones appear in the TCRdb table, and some are missing; sequencing was by immunoSEQ multiplex PCR. The sample shows 70,000 to 80,000 clones, approximately 85% of them seen only once. The source of this sequence is an adult with an advanced solid tumor such as melanoma, head and neck, liver or kidney cancer. Sample: CD4+ or CD8+ T cells sorted from blood, taken in a trial of the OX40 agonist ivuxolimab. The chain recombines TRBV5-8 with TRBJ1-3; D remains ambiguous. CDR3 nucleotides: TGTGCCAGCAGCTCACGGCCTGGAAACACCATATATTTT. Amino acids: CASSSRPGNTIYF.